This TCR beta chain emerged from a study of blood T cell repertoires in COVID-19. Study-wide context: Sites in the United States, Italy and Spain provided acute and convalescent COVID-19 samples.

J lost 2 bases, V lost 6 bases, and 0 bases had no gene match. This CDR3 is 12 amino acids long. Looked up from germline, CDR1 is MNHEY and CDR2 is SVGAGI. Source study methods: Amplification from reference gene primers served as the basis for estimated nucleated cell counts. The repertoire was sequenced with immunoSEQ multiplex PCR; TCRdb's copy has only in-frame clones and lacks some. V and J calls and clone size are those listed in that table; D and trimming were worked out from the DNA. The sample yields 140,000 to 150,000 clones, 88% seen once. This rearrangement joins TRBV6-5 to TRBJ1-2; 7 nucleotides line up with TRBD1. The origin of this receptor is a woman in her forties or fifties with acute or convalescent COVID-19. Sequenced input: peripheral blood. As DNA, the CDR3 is TGTGCCAGCAGACAGGGGAACTATGGCTACACCTTC. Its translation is CASRQGNYGYTF.